This passage covers 29 T cell receptor beta chains from one sample sequenced in a study of tumor and adjacent non-tumor tissue in lung cancer. The template was RNA from unsorted bulk tissue. This non-tumor lung sample came from over 3 cm beyond the tumor edge. A modified ARM-PCR protocol with three rounds of nested PCR amplified TCRbeta. TCRdb recomputed calls from the multiplex PCR reads with MiXCR, one row per CDR3 protein. This sample yields 70,000 to 95,000 distinct CDR3 sequences, of which more than 65% are seen a single time; around two fifths belongs to the top ten. Sequenced sample: distant non-tumor lung tissue. The receptors were gathered from a man aged 70 or older with non-small cell lung cancer.

For this clonotype: The junction departs from the called germline gene at one end, perhaps through a read error. V and J are TRBV4-1 and TRBJ1-6; D may be TRBD1 (6 bases). CDR1 is MGHRA and CDR2 is YSYEKL in the germline V gene. This CDR3 region has 15 residues. CDR3 protein: CASSNTGPLQSPLQF. Written as DNA, the CDR3 is TGCGCCAGCAGCAATACAGGGCCCCTTCAGTCACCCCTCCAGTTT.

The chain employs TRBV5-5 and TRBJ1-2; D perhaps matches TRBD1 (5 bases). The CDR3 covers 15 residues. The V gene lost 2 bases and the J gene lost 1 base, with 12 bases spanning the gap. Germline loops: CDR1 SGHKS, CDR2 YYEKEE (reference sequence). The chain's CDR3 is CASSLHPGGNYGYTF. The CDR3 DNA sequence: TGTGCCAGCAGCTTACATCCGGGGGGTAACTATGGCTACACCTTC.

About this clonotype: A much larger clone sits a single nucleotide away, making a read error possible. The J gene is TRBJ1-4, the V gene TRBV12-3 or TRBV12-4; 8 bases map to TRBD1. Trimming at V came to 10 bases and at J to 7 bases, leaving 11 bases not matched to a gene. This CDR3 region has 14 residues. The CDR3 nucleotides are TGTGCCAACAGATCGGACAGGGAGAGTGAAAAACTGTTTTTT. It specifies CANRSDRESEKLFF.

As to this clonotype: A read error may account for a junction end that differs from germline. This chain links TRBV10-3 with TRBJ1-1, with D possibly being TRBD1 (6 bases). This CDR3 is 15 amino acids long. The germline gives CDR1 ENHRY, CDR2 SYGVKD. This chain's CDR3 is CPISELQGQVTEAFF. The CDR3 bases are TGTCCCATCAGTGAACTTCAGGGGCAGGTCACTGAAGCTTTCTTT.

This sequence joins TRBV6-6 and TRBJ2-7; 8 nucleotides line up with TRBD1. CDR3 length equals 14 residues. V was pared by 7 bases and J by 7 bases, with 12 bases of the junction left unmatched. Germline CDR1 MNHNY, CDR2 SVGAGI (reference sequence). The CDR3 loop reads CASTPRQGMREQYF. DNA for the CDR3: TGTGCCAGCACCCCCAGACAGGGGATGAGGGAGCAGTACTTC.

Comment on this clonotype: As the CDR3 is not closed by the conserved phenylalanine or tryptophan, this likely results from a read error. The chain links TRBV4-2 to TRBJ1-4; no reliable D call. Germline assignment: CDR1 LGHNA and CDR2 YNFKEQ. The CDR3 spans 17 residues. The CDR3 sequence: CANSQAPLWVANEKLFV. The CDR3 DNA follows: TGTGCCAACAGCCAAGCACCGTTGTGGGTAGCTAATGAAAAACTGTTTGTT.

To note about this clonotype: One junction end does not reproduce the germline sequence, and a read error may be involved. The rearrangement uses TRBV12-3 or TRBV12-4 and TRBJ2-7; a possible D gene is TRBD1 (6 bases). The CDR3 has 15 residues. CDR3 region: CASGTSTGRPDDQYF. CDR3 coding DNA: TGTGCCAGCGGTACCTCGACAGGAAGACCCGACGATCAGTACTTC.

The rearrangement joins TRBV5-1 to TRBJ1-2, with 7 bases fitting TRBD1. J gave up 8 bases and V 0 bases, and 7 bases lay outside the gene matches. This CDR3 has 14 residues. CDR1 and CDR2 (germline): SGHRS, YFSETQ. DNA of the CDR3: TGCGCCAGCAGCTTGGGACAGGGACTAGACGGCTACACCTTC. Protein sequence: CASSLGQGLDGYTF.

Concerning this clonotype itself: An end of the junction does not agree with germline; a read error may underlie this. This chain uses TRBV14 with TRBJ2-3; 9 bases align to TRBD2. CDR3 length: 16 amino acids. Looked up from germline, CDR1 is SGHDN and CDR2 is FVKESK. The CDR3: CVNSPIAGVFPDTHYF. The CDR3 DNA is TGTGTCAACAGCCCGATAGCGGGAGTTTTCCCAGATACGCATTATTTT.

The J gene is TRBJ2-2, the V gene TRBV30; D not certain. The CDR3 extends over 16 amino acids. The V gene lost 0 bases and the J gene lost 9 bases, with 20 bases spanning the gap. Germline V gives CDR1 GTSNPN, CDR2 SVGIG (reference sequence). The CDR3 coding sequence is TGTGCCTGGAGTGTATGGTCCCAGGCTGCAACCCGGGAGCTGTTTTTT. This codes for CAWSVWSQAATRELFF.

Concerning this clonotype: The conserved final phenylalanine or tryptophan is absent from the CDR3, which likely points to a read error. V gene TRBV6-6 combines with J gene TRBJ2-3; TRBD2 matches at 15 bases. The germline CDR1 and CDR2 sequences are MNHNY and SVGAGI (reference sequence). The CDR3 runs to 21 residues. As DNA, the CDR3 is TGTGCCAGCAGTTACCAAGGAAAGGGGACTAGCGGGAGGTCTAGCACAGATAAGCAGTATCTT. Translation gives CASSYQGKGTSGRSSTDKQYL.

About this clonotype: A clone one base away is much larger, so this may be a read error. This chain connects TRBV4-1 to TRBJ2-3; D is ambiguous. The germline gives CDR1 MGHRA, CDR2 YSYEKL. Trimming removed 10 bases from V and 1 base from J, with 18 bases in between. The CDR3 contains 15 residues. The CDR3 is CANNPVVAGTDTQYF. The CDR3 DNA is TGCGCCAACAACCCTGTAGTGGCCGGCACAGATACGCAGTATTTT.

This rearrangement joins TRBV20-1 to TRBJ2-7; D is unresolved. The CDR3 is made up of 13 amino acids. V was clipped by 7 bases and J by 4 bases, with 17 bases between them. Germline V gene lookup returns CDR1 DFQATT and CDR2 SNEGSKA (reference sequence). The CDR3 coding sequence is TGCAGTGATAGTTCAAGCCCCACTTACGAGCAGTACTTC. Translation gives CSDSSSPTYEQYF.

In its sample, this clonotype was seen once. The junction and the germline gene differ at one end; a read error may be behind it. The CDR3 DNA reads as TGTGCCAGCAGCCCCTCCGTGTGCGGAAACAAAGAGCAGTTCTTC. It is translated as CASSPSVCGNKEQFF. The chain employs TRBV7-9 and TRBJ2-1; no definite D call. Germline V gene lookup returns CDR1 SEHNR and CDR2 FQNEAQ (reference sequence). The CDR3 is 15 amino acids.

As concerns this clonotype: One end of the junction is discordant with germline, which a read error may explain. The J gene is TRBJ2-1, the V gene TRBV4-1, with D possibly being TRBD2 (8 bases). Germline V CDR1 and CDR2: MGHRA, YSYEKL. The CDR3 is made up of 15 amino acids. The CDR3 DNA follows: TGCGCCGGCAGATGGACTAGCAGGGGGGCAAATGAGCAGTTCTTC. It is translated as CAGRWTSRGANEQFF.

This chain uses TRBV7-9 with TRBJ1-1, with a tentative D call TRBD1 (5 bases). The CDR3 is 14 amino acids. The ends were cut back, 4 bases at V and 5 bases at J, with 14 bases in the middle. Germline V gene lookup returns CDR1 SEHNR and CDR2 FQNEAQ (reference sequence). The CDR3 is CASSSRRVWTEAFF. The CDR3 DNA sequence: TGTGCCAGCAGCTCGCGCAGGGTTTGGACTGAAGCTTTCTTT.

The count of this clonotype is one. At one end, the junction sequence differs from germline, possibly due to a read error. This rearrangement joins TRBV29-1 to TRBJ2-5; tentative D call: TRBD2 (7 bases). CDR3 length: 16 residues. Germline assignment: CDR1 SQVTM and CDR2 ANQGSEA. CDR3 DNA sequence: TGCAGTGTTGAACGGTCGGGGGGCCCCTTTTCGGGTACGCAGTATTTC. This gives the protein CSVERSGGPFSGTQYF.

This chain connects TRBV11-2 to TRBJ1-1; D gene ambiguous. The V gene lost 7 bases and the J gene lost 1 base, with 16 bases spanning the gap. This CDR3 spans 15 amino acids. Germline values: CDR1 SGHAT, CDR2 FQNNGV. CDR3 residues: CASNYAKSRNTEAFF. CDR3 sequence (DNA): TGTGCCAGCAACTACGCCAAATCAAGGAACACTGAAGCTTTCTTT.

Note on this clonotype: A single base separates this from a much larger clone, so it may be a read error. The chain couples TRBV5-1 to TRBJ2-7; 9 nucleotides match TRBD2. Germline CDR1 and CDR2: SGHRS and YFSETQ. The CDR3 runs to 15 residues. The CDR3 DNA reads as TGCGTCAGCAGCTTGGTTCCTAGCGGGATGTACGAGCAGTACTTC. This sequence encodes CVSSLVPSGMYEQYF. The full variable domain, completed using reference TRBV5-1 and TRBJ2-7, is KAGVTQTPRYLIKTRGQQVTLSCSPISGHRSVSWYQQTPGQGLQFLFEYFSETQRNKGNFPGRFSGRQFSNSRSEMNVSTLELGDSALYLCVSSLVPSGMYEQYFGPGTRLTVT.

There are many counts of this clonotype. This CDR3 reads CASSYLAGVREQFF. DNA for the CDR3: TGTGCCAGCAGTTATCTAGCGGGAGTTCGTGAGCAGTTCTTC. The J gene is TRBJ2-1, the V gene TRBV6-2 or TRBV6-3; 10 bases match TRBD2. This CDR3 has 14 residues. V lost 3 bases, J lost 9 bases, and 5 bases stayed unmatched. The germline V gene encodes CDR1 MNHEY and CDR2 SVGEGT.

In the case of this clonotype: One end of the junction varies from germline; a read error may be responsible. The rearrangement links TRBV6-5 to TRBJ2-7; D is ambiguous. The V gene's germline CDR1 is MNHEY and CDR2 SVGAGI. This CDR3 is 13 amino acids long. CDR3 nucleotides: TGTGCCAGCAGCTACACGGAAGCCTACGAGGAGTACTTC. Amino acids: CASSYTEAYEEYF.

This chain uses TRBV20-1 with TRBJ2-7; D is possibly TRBD2 (6 bases). CDR3 length: 15 residues. The V gene's germline CDR1 is DFQATT and CDR2 SNEGSKA (reference sequence). V was trimmed by 5 bases and J by 0 bases, leaving 17 bases between them. This chain's CDR3 is CSARPIGGTSYEQYF. The CDR3 DNA reads TGCAGTGCTCGCCCGATCGGGGGAACCTCCTACGAGCAGTACTTC.

The chain is built from TRBV11-2 and TRBJ2-1; D may be TRBD1 or TRBD2 (5 bases each). Deletions cut 8 bases from V and 4 bases from J, with 24 bases between. CDR1 and CDR2 (germline): SGHAT, FQNNGV. This CDR3 is built from 17 residues. The DNA for the CDR3 is TGTGCCAGCGTTCGGGGCTCCAGCGCTGCCTCTTACAATGAGCAGTTCTTC. Translated, it gives CASVRGSSAASYNEQFF. The full variable domain, in which reference TRBV11-2 and TRBJ2-1 provide the parts outside the CDR3, is EAGVAQSPRYKIIEKRQSVAFWCNPISGHATLYWYQQILGQGPKLLIQFQNNGVVDDSQLPKDRFSAERLKGVDSTLKIQPAKLEDSAVYLCASVRGSSAASYNEQFFGPGTRLTVL.

The chain couples TRBV5-1 to TRBJ1-1, with a tentative D call TRBD1 (6 bases). Germline loops: CDR1 SGHRS, CDR2 YFSETQ. This CDR3 contains 16 residues. V lost 5 bases, J lost 0 bases, and 17 bases lay in between. CDR3 protein: CASSRAGTNLNTEAFF. CDR3 in DNA: TGCGCCAGCAGTCGTGCCGGGACAAACTTGAACACTGAAGCTTTCTTT. Filled out from reference TRBV5-1 and TRBJ1-1, the complete variable domain reads KAGVTQTPRYLIKTRGQQVTLSCSPISGHRSVSWYQQTPGQGLQFLFEYFSETQRNKGNFPGRFSGRQFSNSRSEMNVSTLELGDSALYLCASSRAGTNLNTEAFFGQGTRLTVV.

This clonotype was detected only a few times. The genes are TRBV6-6 and TRBJ2-5, with 7 nucleotides matching TRBD2. Germline V gene data show CDR1 as MNHNY and CDR2 as SVGAGI (reference sequence). This CDR3 region has 16 residues. J lost 6 bases, V lost 0 bases, and 10 bases had no gene match. CDR3 protein: CASSYSKGGGRKTQYF. CDR3 coding DNA: TGTGCCAGCAGTTACTCGAAGGGCGGGGGAAGAAAGACCCAGTACTTC.

This clonotype came up once. An end of the junction does not agree with germline; a read error may underlie this. J is TRBJ1-3 and V is TRBV12-3 or TRBV12-4, with TRBD1 matching over 9 bases. This CDR3 is 18 amino acids long. The DNA of the CDR3 is TGTGCCAGCGGTCGTCCCGGGACAGGGATCGGCTATGGAAACACCATAAATTTT. Its translation is CASGRPGTGIGYGNTINF.

For this clonotype: One end of the junction fails to match germline, which may point to a read error. This chain uses TRBV6-5 with TRBJ2-7, with D tentatively TRBD1 (6 bases). The V gene's germline CDR1 is MNHEY and CDR2 SVGAGI. The CDR3 consists of 15 residues. The CDR3 here is CASCYSRTVPTEQYF. The CDR3 DNA follows: TGTGCCAGCTGTTACTCCCGGACAGTGCCTACCGAGCAGTACTTC.

The gene calls are TRBV11-2 and TRBJ1-1; unclear D gene. This CDR3 comprises 11 residues. From germline, CDR1 is SGHAT and CDR2 FQNNGV. The CDR3 here is CTGATVDEAFF. CDR3 bases: TGTACCGGCGCCACGGTGGATGAAGCTTTCTTT. The variable domain in full, with the rest retrieved from reference TRBV11-2 and TRBJ1-1, is EAGVAQSPRYKIIEKRQSVAFWCNPISGHATLYWYQQILGQGPKLLIQFQNNGVVDDSQLPKDRFSAERLKGVDSTLKIQPAKLEDSAVYLCTGATVDEAFFGQGTRLTVV.

For this clonotype: Since no conserved phenylalanine or tryptophan closes the CDR3, a read error is the likely cause. DNA of the CDR3: TGTGACAGCAGCTTGTTTGGTGGATACGAGCAGTACTTG. Amino acid sequence: CDSSLFGGYEQYL. V and J are TRBV11-1 and TRBJ2-7; no reliable D call. This CDR3 contains 13 residues. In germline, CDR1 is SGHAT, CDR2 FQDESV (reference sequence).